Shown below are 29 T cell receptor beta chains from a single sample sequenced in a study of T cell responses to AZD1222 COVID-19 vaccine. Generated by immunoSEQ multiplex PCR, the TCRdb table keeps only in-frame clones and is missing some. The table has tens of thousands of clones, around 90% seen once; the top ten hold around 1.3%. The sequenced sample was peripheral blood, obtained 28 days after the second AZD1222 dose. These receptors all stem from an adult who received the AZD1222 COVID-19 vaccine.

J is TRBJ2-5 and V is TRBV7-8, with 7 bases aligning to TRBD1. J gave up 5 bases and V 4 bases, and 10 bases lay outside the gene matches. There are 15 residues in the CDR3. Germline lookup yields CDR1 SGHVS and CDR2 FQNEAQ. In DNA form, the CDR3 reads TGTGCCAGCAGCTCGTGGACAGGCCTAGGGGAGACCCAGTACTTC. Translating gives CASSSWTGLGETQYF.

The CDR3 is CASSSRGSYTF. The CDR3 coding sequence is TGTGCCAGCAGCTCCAGGGGTAGCTACACCTTC. The V and J genes are TRBV7-6 and TRBJ1-2, with a tentative D call TRBD1 (6 bases). Germline V gene data show CDR1 as SGHVS and CDR2 as FNYEAQ. This CDR3 has 11 amino acids. The V gene lost 4 bases and the J gene lost 9 bases, with 9 bases spanning the gap.

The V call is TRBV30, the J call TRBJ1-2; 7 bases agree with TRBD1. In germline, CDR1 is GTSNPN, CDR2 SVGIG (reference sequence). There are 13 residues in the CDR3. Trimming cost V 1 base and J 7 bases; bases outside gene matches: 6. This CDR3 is CAWSGQGEVGYTF. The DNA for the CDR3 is TGTGCCTGGAGTGGACAGGGTGAAGTTGGCTACACCTTC.

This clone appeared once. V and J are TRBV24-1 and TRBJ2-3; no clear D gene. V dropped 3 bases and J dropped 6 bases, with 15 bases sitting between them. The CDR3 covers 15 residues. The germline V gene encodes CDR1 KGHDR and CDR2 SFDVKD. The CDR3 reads CATSDPRTPQDTQYF. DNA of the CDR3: TGTGCCACCAGTGATCCGCGGACCCCACAGGATACGCAGTATTTT.

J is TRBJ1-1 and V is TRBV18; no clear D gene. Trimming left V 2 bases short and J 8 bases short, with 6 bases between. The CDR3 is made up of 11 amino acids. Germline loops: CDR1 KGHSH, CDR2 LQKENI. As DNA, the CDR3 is TGTGCCAGCTCACCATTAAGGGAAGCTTTCTTT. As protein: CASSPLREAFF.

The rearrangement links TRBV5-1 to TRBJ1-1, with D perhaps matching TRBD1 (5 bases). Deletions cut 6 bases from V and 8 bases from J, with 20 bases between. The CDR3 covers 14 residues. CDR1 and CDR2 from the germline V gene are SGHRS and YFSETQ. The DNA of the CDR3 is TGCGCCAGCAAACAGGACGGCTCAGGTACGGAAGCTTTCTTT. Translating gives CASKQDGSGTEAFF. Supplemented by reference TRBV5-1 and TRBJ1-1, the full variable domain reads KAGVTQTPRYLIKTRGQQVTLSCSPISGHRSVSWYQQTPGQGLQFLFEYFSETQRNKGNFPGRFSGRQFSNSRSEMNVSTLELGDSALYLCASKQDGSGTEAFFGQGTRLTVV.

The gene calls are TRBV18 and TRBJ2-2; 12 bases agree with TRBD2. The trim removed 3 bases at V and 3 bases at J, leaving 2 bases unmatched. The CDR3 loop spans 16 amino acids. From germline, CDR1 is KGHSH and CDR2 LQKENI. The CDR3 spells CASSPTSGRDTGELFF. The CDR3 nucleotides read TGTGCCAGCTCACCGACTAGCGGGAGAGACACCGGGGAGCTGTTTTTT.

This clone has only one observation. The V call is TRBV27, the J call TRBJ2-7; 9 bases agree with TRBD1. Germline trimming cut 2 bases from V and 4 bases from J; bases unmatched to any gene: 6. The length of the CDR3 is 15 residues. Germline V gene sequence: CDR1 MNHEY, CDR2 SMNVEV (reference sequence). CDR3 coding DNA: TGTGCCAGCAGTTTAGGACGGGGACAGGGTTACGAGCAGTACTTC. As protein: CASSLGRGQGYEQYF.

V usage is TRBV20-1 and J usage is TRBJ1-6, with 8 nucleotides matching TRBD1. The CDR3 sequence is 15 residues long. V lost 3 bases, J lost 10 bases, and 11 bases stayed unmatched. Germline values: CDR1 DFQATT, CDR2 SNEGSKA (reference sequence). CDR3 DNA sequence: TGCAGTGCTAGTGTCCCAGGGGGCGCGAAATCACCCCTCCACTTT. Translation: CSASVPGGAKSPLHF.

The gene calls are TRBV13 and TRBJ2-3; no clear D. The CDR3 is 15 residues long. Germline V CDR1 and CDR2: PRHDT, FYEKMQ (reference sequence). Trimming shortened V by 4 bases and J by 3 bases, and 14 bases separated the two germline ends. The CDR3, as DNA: TGTGCCAGCAGCTCGGACGGGCCTCGGACAGATACGCAGTATTTT. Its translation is CASSSDGPRTDTQYF.

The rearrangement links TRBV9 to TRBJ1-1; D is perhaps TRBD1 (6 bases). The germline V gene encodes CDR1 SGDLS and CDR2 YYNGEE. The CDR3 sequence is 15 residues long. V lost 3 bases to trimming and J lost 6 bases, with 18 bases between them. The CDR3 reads CASSATGQRGAEAFF. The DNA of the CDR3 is TGTGCCAGCAGCGCTACAGGGCAGAGGGGCGCTGAAGCTTTCTTT.

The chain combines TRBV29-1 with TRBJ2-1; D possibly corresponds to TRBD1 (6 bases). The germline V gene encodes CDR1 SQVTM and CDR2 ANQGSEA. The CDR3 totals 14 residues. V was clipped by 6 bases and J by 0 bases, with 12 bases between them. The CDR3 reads CSVERGSSYNEQFF. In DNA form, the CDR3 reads TGCAGCGTAGAGAGGGGGAGCTCCTACAATGAGCAGTTCTTC.

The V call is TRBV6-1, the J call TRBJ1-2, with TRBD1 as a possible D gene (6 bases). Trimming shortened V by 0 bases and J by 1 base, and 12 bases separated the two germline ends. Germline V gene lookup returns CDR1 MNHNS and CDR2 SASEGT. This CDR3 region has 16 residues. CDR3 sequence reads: CASSEADTGLNYGYTF. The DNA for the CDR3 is TGTGCCAGCAGTGAAGCAGATACAGGGCTTAACTATGGCTACACCTTC.

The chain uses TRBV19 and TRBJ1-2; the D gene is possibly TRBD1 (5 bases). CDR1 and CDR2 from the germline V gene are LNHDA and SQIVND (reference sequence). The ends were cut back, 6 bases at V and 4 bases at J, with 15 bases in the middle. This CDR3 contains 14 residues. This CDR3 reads CASRSPGRIYGYTF. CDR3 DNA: TGTGCCAGTAGAAGCCCGGGACGGATCTATGGCTACACCTTC. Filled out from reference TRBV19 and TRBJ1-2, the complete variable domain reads DGGITQSPKYLFRKEGQNVTLSCEQNLNHDAMYWYRQDPGQGLRLIYYSQIVNDFQKGDIAEGYSVSREKKESFPLTVTSAQKNPTAFYLCASRSPGRIYGYTFGSGTRLTVV.

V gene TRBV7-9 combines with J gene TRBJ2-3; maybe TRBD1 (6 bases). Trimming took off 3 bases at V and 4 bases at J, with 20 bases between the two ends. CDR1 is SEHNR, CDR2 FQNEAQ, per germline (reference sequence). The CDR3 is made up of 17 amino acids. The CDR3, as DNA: TGTGCCAGCAGCTTCTCCCTCGGGACACAAGACCCAGATACGCAGTATTTT. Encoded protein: CASSFSLGTQDPDTQYF.

CDR3 DNA: TGTGCCAGCAGCCGAGACAGCGCAACGAACACCGGGGAGCTGTTTTTT. Amino acid sequence: CASSRDSATNTGELFF. V gene TRBV7-8 combines with J gene TRBJ2-2; a possible D gene is TRBD1 (5 bases). This CDR3 spans 16 amino acids. V was shortened by 5 bases and J by 0 bases, with 13 bases between the two germline ends. CDR1 is SGHVS, CDR2 FQNEAQ, per germline.

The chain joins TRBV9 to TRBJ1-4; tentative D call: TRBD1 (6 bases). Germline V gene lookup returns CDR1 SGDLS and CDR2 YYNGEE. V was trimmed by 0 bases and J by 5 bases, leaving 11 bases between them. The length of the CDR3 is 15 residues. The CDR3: CASSVAMGANEKLFF. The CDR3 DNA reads TGTGCCAGCAGCGTAGCTATGGGGGCGAATGAAAAACTGTTTTTT.

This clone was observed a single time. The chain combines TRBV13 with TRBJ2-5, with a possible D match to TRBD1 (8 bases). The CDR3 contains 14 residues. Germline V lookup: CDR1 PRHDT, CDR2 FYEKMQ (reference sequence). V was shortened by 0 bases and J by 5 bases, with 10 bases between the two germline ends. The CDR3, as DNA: TGTGCCAGCAGCTTAGGACAGGGGGGGGAGACCCAGTACTTC. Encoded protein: CASSLGQGGETQYF.

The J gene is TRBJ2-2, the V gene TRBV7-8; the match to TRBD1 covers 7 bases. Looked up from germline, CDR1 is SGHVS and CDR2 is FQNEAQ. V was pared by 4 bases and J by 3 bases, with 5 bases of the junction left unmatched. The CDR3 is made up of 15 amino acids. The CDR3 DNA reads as TGTGCCAGCAGCTCGGGACAGTGGGACACCGGGGAGCTGTTTTTT. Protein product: CASSSGQWDTGELFF.

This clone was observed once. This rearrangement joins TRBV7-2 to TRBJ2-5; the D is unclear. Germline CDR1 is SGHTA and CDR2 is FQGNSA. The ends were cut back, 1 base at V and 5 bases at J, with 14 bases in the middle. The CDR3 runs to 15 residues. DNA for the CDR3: TGTGCCAGCAGCTTAGAAAGATCCCGGCGGGAGACCCAGTACTTC. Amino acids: CASSLERSRRETQYF.

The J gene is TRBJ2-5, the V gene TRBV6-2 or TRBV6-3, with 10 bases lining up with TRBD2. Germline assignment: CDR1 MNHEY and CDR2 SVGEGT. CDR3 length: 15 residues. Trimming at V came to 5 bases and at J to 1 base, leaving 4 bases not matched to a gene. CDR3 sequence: CASSLAGVSQETQYF. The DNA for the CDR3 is TGTGCCAGCAGTCTAGCGGGAGTTTCCCAAGAGACCCAGTACTTC.

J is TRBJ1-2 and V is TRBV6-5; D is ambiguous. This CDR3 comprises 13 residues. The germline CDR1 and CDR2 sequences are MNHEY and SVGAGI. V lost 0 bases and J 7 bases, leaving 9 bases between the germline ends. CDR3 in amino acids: CASSYSARSGYTF. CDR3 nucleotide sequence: TGTGCCAGCAGTTACTCGGCCCGGAGTGGCTACACCTTC.

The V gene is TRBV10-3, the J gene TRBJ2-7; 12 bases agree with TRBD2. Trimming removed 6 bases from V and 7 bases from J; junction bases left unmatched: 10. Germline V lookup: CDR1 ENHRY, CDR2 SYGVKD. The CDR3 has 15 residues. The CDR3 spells CAISKRLAGDGEQYF. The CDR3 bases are TGTGCCATCAGCAAACGACTAGCGGGAGATGGGGAGCAGTACTTC.

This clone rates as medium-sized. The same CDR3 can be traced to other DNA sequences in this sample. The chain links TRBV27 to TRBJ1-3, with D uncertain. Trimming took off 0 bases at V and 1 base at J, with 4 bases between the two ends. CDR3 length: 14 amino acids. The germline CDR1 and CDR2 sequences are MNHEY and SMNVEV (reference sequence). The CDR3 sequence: CASSLSGSGNTIYF. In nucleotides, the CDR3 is TGTGCCAGCAGTTTATCAGGGTCTGGAAACACCATATATTTT.

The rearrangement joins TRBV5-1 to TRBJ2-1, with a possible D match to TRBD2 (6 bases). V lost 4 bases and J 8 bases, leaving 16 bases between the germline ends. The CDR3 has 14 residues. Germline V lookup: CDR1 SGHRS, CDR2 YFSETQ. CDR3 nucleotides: TGCGCCAGCAGCCCCGGGACTCTCACGGATGAGCAGTTCTTC. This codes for CASSPGTLTDEQFF.

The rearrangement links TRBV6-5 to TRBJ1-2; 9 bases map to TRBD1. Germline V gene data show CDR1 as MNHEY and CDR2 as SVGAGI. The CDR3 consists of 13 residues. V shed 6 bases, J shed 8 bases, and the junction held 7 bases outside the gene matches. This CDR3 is CASSALTGGGYTF. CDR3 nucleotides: TGTGCCAGCAGCGCCCTGACAGGGGGGGGCTACACCTTC.

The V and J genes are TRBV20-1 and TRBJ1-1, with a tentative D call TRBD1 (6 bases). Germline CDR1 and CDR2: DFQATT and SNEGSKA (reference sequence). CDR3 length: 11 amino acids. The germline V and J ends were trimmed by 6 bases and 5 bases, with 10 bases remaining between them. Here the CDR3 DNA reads TGCAGTGCCCTCGGACAGACTGAAGCTTTCTTT. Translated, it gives CSALGQTEAFF.

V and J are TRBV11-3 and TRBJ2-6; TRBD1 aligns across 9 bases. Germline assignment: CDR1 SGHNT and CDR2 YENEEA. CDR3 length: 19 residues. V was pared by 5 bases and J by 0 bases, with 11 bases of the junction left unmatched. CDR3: CASSEGQGLTNSGANVLTF. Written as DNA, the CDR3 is TGTGCCAGCAGCGAGGGACAGGGCCTAACCAACTCTGGGGCCAACGTCCTGACTTTC.

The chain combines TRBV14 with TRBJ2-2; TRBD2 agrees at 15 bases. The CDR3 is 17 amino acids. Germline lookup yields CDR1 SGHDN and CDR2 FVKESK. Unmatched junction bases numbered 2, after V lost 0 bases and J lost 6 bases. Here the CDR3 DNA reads TGTGCCAGCAGCCAAGATTGGACTAGCGGGAGGGCCGGGGAGCTGTTTTTT. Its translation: CASSQDWTSGRAGELFF.